The 22 T cell receptor beta chains below come from one sample, sequenced in a study of T cells in Graves' hyperthyroidism and ophthalmopathy. Amplification targeted TCR beta CDR3 regions from RNA transcripts. The study used the HTBI primer set for a first-round RT-PCR of the TCR CDR3. From the multiplex PCR reads, TCRdb called clonotypes with MiXCR, one entry per CDR3 protein. The sample lists approximately 600,000 distinct CDR3 sequences, about 20% occurring once. Sequenced: blood. The source of these receptors is a young man with Graves' ophthalmopathy.

The rearrangement uses TRBV28 and TRBJ2-2; no reliable D call. V shed 5 bases and J shed 0 bases, with 13 bases lying between them. The CDR3 sequence is 16 residues long. Per germline, CDR1 MDHEN and CDR2 SYDVKM. CDR3 residues: CASSRVTRTNTGELFF. CDR3 nucleotides: TGTGCCAGCAGTAGGGTCACCCGGACGAACACCGGGGAGCTGTTTTTT.

This chain connects TRBV30 to TRBJ2-2; 8 bases align to TRBD1. After removal of 3 bases from V and 4 bases from J, the junction contained 4 bases not matched to a gene. This CDR3 is built from 14 residues. CDR1 GTSNPN and CDR2 SVGIG come from the germline V gene (reference sequence). CDR3 protein: CAWRRDRITGELFF. The CDR3 nucleotides read TGTGCCTGGAGAAGGGACAGGATCACCGGGGAGCTGTTTTTT.

This clonotype was observed a few times. The V gene is TRBV29-1, the J gene TRBJ2-2, with D unresolved. Looked up from germline, CDR1 is SQVTM and CDR2 is ANQGSEA. The CDR3 contains 14 residues. V dropped 1 base and J dropped 1 base, with 7 bases sitting between them. The CDR3 sequence is CSVEVHLNTGELFF. In DNA form, the CDR3 reads TGCAGCGTTGAAGTACACCTGAACACCGGGGAGCTGTTTTTT.

The gene calls are TRBV3-1 and TRBJ1-1; 7 bases align to TRBD1. CDR1 is LGHDT and CDR2 is YNNKEL in the germline V gene (reference sequence). CDR3 size: 16 residues. Trimming took 4 bases from V and 4 from J; bases not matched to a gene: 12. The CDR3 region has the DNA TGTGCCAGCAGCCCGGGCTCAGGGGGGTCGAGCACTGAAGCTTTCTTT. Translating gives CASSPGSGGSSTEAFF.

The V gene is TRBV2, the J gene TRBJ2-2; 8 positions match TRBD1. CDR3 length: 16 residues. CDR1 is SNHLY and CDR2 is FYNNEI in the germline V gene. J was trimmed by 7 bases and V by 10 bases; bases with no gene match: 17. CDR3 loop: CAIEPTQGAVDGELFF. As DNA, the CDR3 is TGTGCCATCGAACCGACTCAGGGGGCGGTTGACGGGGAGCTGTTTTTT.

The chain is built from TRBV6-1 and TRBJ2-1, with 15 bases identical to TRBD2. V lost 4 bases and J lost 5; bases outside the gene matches: 9. The V gene's germline CDR1 is MNHNS and CDR2 SASEGT. This CDR3 region has 18 residues. The CDR3 loop reads CASSGGLAGGPENNEQFF. CDR3 sequence (DNA): TGTGCCAGCAGTGGAGGACTAGCGGGAGGGCCAGAAAACAATGAGCAGTTCTTC.

The CDR3 spells CASSYGQGAWEQFF. The CDR3 bases are TGTGCCAGCAGCTACGGACAGGGGGCGTGGGAGCAGTTCTTC. The chain employs TRBV7-8 and TRBJ2-1, with 11 bases lining up with TRBD1. Germline values: CDR1 SGHVS, CDR2 FQNEAQ. This CDR3 spans 14 amino acids. With V trimmed by 4 bases and J by 10 bases, 6 bases remained unmatched.

This clonotype was found many times. CDR3 sequence: CASSSNRGGNYEQYF. The CDR3 DNA is TGTGCCAGCAGCTCAAACAGGGGCGGGAACTACGAGCAGTACTTC. The V gene is TRBV7-2, the J gene TRBJ2-7, with D possibly matching TRBD1 (7 bases). The CDR3 has 15 amino acids. Trimming shortened V by 4 bases and J by 3 bases, and 16 bases separated the two germline ends. Germline-derived CDR1 and CDR2 are SGHTA and FQGNSA.

The chain combines TRBV6-1 with TRBJ2-3; no firm D call. Germline lookup yields CDR1 MNHNS and CDR2 SASEGT. The ends were cut back, 5 bases at V and 6 bases at J, with 18 bases in the middle. The CDR3 is 15 amino acids. The CDR3 is CASSLSSGPRDTQYF. CDR3 sequence (DNA): TGTGCCAGCAGTCTCTCCTCCGGACCCAGGGATACGCAGTATTTT.

This clonotype was seen repeatedly, ten times or more. V usage is TRBV27 and J usage is TRBJ2-3; perhaps TRBD1 as D (6 bases). The CDR3 runs to 17 residues. Germline lookup yields CDR1 MNHEY and CDR2 SMNVEV (reference sequence). The ends were cut back, 5 bases at V and 0 bases at J, with 18 bases in the middle. CDR3 in DNA: TGTGCCAGCAGTCCCCTCGCAGGGGTTAGTAGCACAGATACGCAGTATTTT. Amino acids: CASSPLAGVSSTDTQYF.

This clonotype was counted ten times or more. The chain links TRBV18 to TRBJ2-1, with TRBD1 matching 9 bases. CDR1 is KGHSH and CDR2 is LQKENI in the germline V gene. This CDR3 is built from 15 residues. Trimming took 5 bases from V and 7 from J; bases not matched to a gene: 9. This CDR3 reads CASSETGGPTNEQFF. The CDR3 DNA is TGTGCCAGCTCAGAGACAGGGGGTCCGACAAATGAGCAGTTCTTC.

The chain links TRBV6-9 to TRBJ2-7, with a tentative D call TRBD2 (5 bases). Germline CDR1 MNHGY, CDR2 SVAAGI. CDR3 length: 16 amino acids. The V gene lost 2 bases and the J gene lost 6 bases, with 20 bases spanning the gap. CDR3: CASSYRGEGRSGEQYF. CDR3 in DNA: TGTGCCAGCAGTTATCGGGGAGAAGGACGGAGTGGCGAGCAGTACTTC.

Ten or more counts support this clonotype. The chain is built from TRBV18 and TRBJ2-7, with 11 positions matching TRBD1. The germline CDR1 and CDR2 sequences are KGHSH and LQKENI. The CDR3 runs to 16 residues. V shed 2 bases, J shed 5 bases, and the junction held 8 bases outside the gene matches. The CDR3 coding sequence is TGTGCCAGCTCACCAGAGACCGGGACAGGGGGTGACGAGCAGTACTTC. It is translated as CASSPETGTGGDEQYF.

The gene calls are TRBV4-1 and TRBJ2-7; D uncertain. The CDR3 spans 13 residues. Trimming took off 1 base at V and 6 bases at J, with 10 bases between the two ends. Germline assignment: CDR1 MGHRA and CDR2 YSYEKL. The CDR3 loop is CASSQGVGLEQYF. CDR3 nucleotides: TGCGCCAGCAGCCAAGGGGTAGGTCTCGAGCAGTACTTC.

Comment on this clonotype: A much larger clonotype is one base distant, so this may be a read error. The chain links TRBV6-2 or TRBV6-3 to TRBJ2-7; 10 bases are a match to TRBD1. V lost 6 bases to trimming and J lost 2 bases; unmatched junction nucleotides: 7. Germline V gene sequence: CDR1 MNHEY, CDR2 SVGEGT. There are 15 residues in the CDR3. The CDR3 DNA sequence: TGTGCCAGCAGAAGCCGGACAGGGGGGGCCTACGAGCAGTACTTC. It encodes CASRSRTGGAYEQYF.

CDR3 in amino acids: CASSPLDRPNEQYF. The CDR3 DNA reads TGTGCCAGCAGCCCCCTCGACCGTCCAAACGAGCAGTACTTC. V and J are TRBV3-1 and TRBJ2-7; D remains ambiguous. The CDR3 length is 14 residues. V dropped 4 bases and J dropped 5 bases, with 15 bases sitting between them. Per the germline V gene, CDR1 is LGHDT and CDR2 is YNNKEL (reference sequence).

This clonotype was picked up many times. The genes are TRBV30 and TRBJ1-5, with D possibly matching TRBD1 (6 bases). Per the germline V gene, CDR1 is GTSNPN and CDR2 is SVGIG (reference sequence). The CDR3 loop spans 14 amino acids. Deletions cut 2 bases from V and 2 bases from J, with 10 bases between. CDR3 sequence reads: CAWSWGLGNQPQHF. The CDR3 DNA is TGTGCCTGGAGTTGGGGGCTCGGCAATCAGCCCCAGCATTTT.

This clonotype has at least ten counts. The genes are TRBV10-3 and TRBJ2-7; possible D gene TRBD2, 6 bases. The CDR3 runs 11 residues. The V end lost 4 bases, the J end lost 7 bases, and 8 bases lay between the germline ends. CDR1 is ENHRY and CDR2 is SYGVKD in the germline V gene. CDR3 sequence reads: CAISVGREQYF. The CDR3 DNA reads TGTGCCATCAGTGTCGGGAGAGAGCAGTACTTC.

The V and J genes are TRBV15 and TRBJ2-2, with 10 nucleotides matching TRBD2. Germline CDR1 is LNHNV and CDR2 is YYDKDF (reference sequence). The CDR3 runs to 17 residues. The V segment lost 5 bases and the J segment 3 bases; nucleotides outside the gene matches: 9. The CDR3 is CATSVASGSRYTGELFF. The DNA for the CDR3 is TGTGCCACCAGCGTTGCTAGCGGGAGTAGGTACACCGGGGAGCTGTTTTTT. The full variable domain, completed using reference TRBV15 and TRBJ2-2, is DAMVIQNPRYQVTQFGKPVTLSCSQTLNHNVMYWYQQKSSQAPKLLFHYYDKDFNNEADTPDNFQSRRPNTSFCFLDIRSPGLGDTAMYLCATSVASGSRYTGELFFGEGSRLTVL.

This clonotype was counted many times. This chain joins TRBV7-3 and TRBJ2-5, with 9 positions matching TRBD2. CDR1 and CDR2 (germline): SGHTA, FQGTGA. J gave up 7 bases and V 4 bases, and 7 bases lay outside the gene matches. The CDR3 loop spans 14 amino acids. As DNA, the CDR3 is TGTGCCAGCAGCTCCGGCGGGAGGGATGGGACCCAGTACTTC. As protein: CASSSGGRDGTQYF.

This chain connects TRBV19 to TRBJ2-1; 10 bases match TRBD2. The CDR3 spans 14 residues. The germline gives CDR1 LNHDA, CDR2 SQIVND (reference sequence). With V trimmed by 10 bases and J by 9 bases, 12 bases remained unmatched. The CDR3 reads CATTEAGGPIEQFF. Written as DNA, the CDR3 is TGTGCCACCACAGAAGCGGGAGGGCCAATTGAGCAGTTCTTC.

The chain couples TRBV28 to TRBJ2-1; the match to TRBD1 covers 10 bases. This CDR3 region has 14 residues. Germline CDR1 reads MDHEN; CDR2 reads SYDVKM. V shed 7 bases, J shed 8 bases, and the junction held 8 bases outside the gene matches. The CDR3 nucleotides read TGTGCCAGCACCGAAGCAGGGACAGGGGATGAGCAGTTCTTC. Encoded protein: CASTEAGTGDEQFF.